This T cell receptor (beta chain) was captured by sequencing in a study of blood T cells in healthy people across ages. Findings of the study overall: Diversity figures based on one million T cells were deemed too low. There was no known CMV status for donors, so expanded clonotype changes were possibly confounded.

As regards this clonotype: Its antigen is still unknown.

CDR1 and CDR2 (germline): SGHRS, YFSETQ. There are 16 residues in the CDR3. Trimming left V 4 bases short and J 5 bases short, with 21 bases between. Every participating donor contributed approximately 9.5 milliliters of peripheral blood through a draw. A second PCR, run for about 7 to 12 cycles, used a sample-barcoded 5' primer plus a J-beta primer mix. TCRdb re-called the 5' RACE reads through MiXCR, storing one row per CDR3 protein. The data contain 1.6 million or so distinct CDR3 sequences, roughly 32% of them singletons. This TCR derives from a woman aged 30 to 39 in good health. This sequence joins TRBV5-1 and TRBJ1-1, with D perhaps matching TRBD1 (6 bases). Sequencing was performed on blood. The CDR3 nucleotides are TGCGCCAGCAGCCGGGGGGCTGGGGGGGCTAGGACTGAAGCTTTCTTT. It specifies CASSRGAGGARTEAFF.